Given below is one TCR beta chain in context. In the original workflow: Reference gene primers were amplified, and this amplification served to estimate nucleated cell counts. Only in-frame clones appear in the TCRdb table, and some are missing; sequencing was by immunoSEQ multiplex PCR. The DNA was the basis for D and trimming; V, J and clone size are from that table. There are about 150,000 clones in the sample; roughly 85% occur only once, and approximately 2% lies in the top ten. Trimming cost V 5 bases and J 3 bases, with 9 bases left between them. CDR1 and CDR2 from the germline V gene are SGHRS and YFSETQ. The CDR3 runs to 12 residues. This sample stems from a study of blood T cell repertoires in COVID-19. Study-wide background: Samples taken during acute and convalescent COVID-19 were collected in the United States, Italy and Spain.

The material sequenced was peripheral blood. The V call is TRBV5-1, the J call TRBJ2-7; a possible D gene is TRBD1 (6 bases). The source is a woman of 80 years or more with acute or convalescent COVID-19. The CDR3, as DNA: TGCGCCAGCAGTAGGGACAACTACGAGCAGTACTTC. Translation: CASSRDNYEQYF. Full variable domain (rest looked up from reference TRBV5-1 and TRBJ2-7): KAGVTQTPRYLIKTRGQQVTLSCSPISGHRSVSWYQQTPGQGLQFLFEYFSETQRNKGNFPGRFSGRQFSNSRSEMNVSTLELGDSALYLCASSRDNYEQYFGPGTRLTVT.